This TCR beta chain was sequenced during a study of T cell repertoires in cytomegalovirus infection. CDR3 size: 15 residues. The germline V gene encodes CDR1 MNHEY and CDR2 SMNVEV (reference sequence). After removal of 5 bases from V and 2 bases from J, the junction contained 6 bases not matched to a gene. This clonotype was seen many times. What it binds is unknown. TCRdb recomputed calls from the reads with MiXCR, one row per CDR3 protein. The table includes about 110,000 distinct CDR3 sequences, 25% to 35% detected once. The rearrangement links TRBV27 to TRBJ2-1; TRBD1 aligns across 7 bases. The receptor comes from a human donor in good health (CMV status not recorded). Some clones in this sample may be carry-over from other donors' samples. The input for sequencing was CD8+ T cells from cultured PBMCs, taken from culture after CMV antigen stimulation. CDR3 nucleotide sequence: TGTGCCAGCAGTGGAGACAGGGTCCCCTACAATGAGCAGTTCTTC. Residues: CASSGDRVPYNEQFF.